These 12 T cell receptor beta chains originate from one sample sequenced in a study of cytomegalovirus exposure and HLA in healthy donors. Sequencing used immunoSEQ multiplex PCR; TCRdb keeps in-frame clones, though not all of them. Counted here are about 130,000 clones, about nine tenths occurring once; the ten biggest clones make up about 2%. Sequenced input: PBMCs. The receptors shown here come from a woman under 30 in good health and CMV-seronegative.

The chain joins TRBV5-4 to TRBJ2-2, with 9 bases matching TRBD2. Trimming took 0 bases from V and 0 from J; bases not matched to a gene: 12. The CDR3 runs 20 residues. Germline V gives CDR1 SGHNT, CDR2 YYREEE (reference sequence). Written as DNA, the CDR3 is TGTGCCAGCAGCTTGGAGGGACTAGCCGCAGTTTCCGCGAACACCGGGGAGCTGTTTTTT. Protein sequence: CASSLEGLAAVSANTGELFF.

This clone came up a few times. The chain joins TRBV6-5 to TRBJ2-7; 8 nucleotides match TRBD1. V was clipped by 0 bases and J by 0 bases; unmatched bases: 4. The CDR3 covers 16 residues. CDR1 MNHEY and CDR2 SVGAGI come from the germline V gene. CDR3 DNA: TGTGCCAGCAGTTACTCGAGAACAGGGGGCTCCTACGAGCAGTACTTC. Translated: CASSYSRTGGSYEQYF.

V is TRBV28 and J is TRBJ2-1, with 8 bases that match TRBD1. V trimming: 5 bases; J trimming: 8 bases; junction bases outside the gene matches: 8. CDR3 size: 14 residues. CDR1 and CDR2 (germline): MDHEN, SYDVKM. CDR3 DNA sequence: TGTGCCAGCAGTCCCTCCAGGGGGCGACATGAGCAGTTCTTC. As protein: CASSPSRGRHEQFF.

The CDR3 region is CASYGLNTEAFF. The CDR3, as DNA: TGTGCCAGCTACGGTCTGAACACTGAAGCTTTCTTT. This chain links TRBV5-5 with TRBJ1-1; D is ambiguous. Germline V CDR1 and CDR2: SGHKS, YYEKEE (reference sequence). The CDR3 sequence is 12 residues long. Trimming removed 7 bases at V and 0 bases at J, with 7 bases between.

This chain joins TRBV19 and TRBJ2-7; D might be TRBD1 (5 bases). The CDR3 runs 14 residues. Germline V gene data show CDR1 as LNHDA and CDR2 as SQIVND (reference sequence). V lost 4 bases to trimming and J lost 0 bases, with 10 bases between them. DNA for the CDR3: TGTGCCAGTAGTACGGCGGACACCTCCTACGAGCAGTACTTC. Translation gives CASSTADTSYEQYF.

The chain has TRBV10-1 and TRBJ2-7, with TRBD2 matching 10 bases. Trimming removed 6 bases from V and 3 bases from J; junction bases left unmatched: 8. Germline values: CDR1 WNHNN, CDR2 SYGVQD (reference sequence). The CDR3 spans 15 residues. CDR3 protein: CASSARLAGDYEQYF. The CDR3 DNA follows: TGCGCCAGCAGCGCCCGGCTAGCGGGAGACTACGAGCAGTACTTC.

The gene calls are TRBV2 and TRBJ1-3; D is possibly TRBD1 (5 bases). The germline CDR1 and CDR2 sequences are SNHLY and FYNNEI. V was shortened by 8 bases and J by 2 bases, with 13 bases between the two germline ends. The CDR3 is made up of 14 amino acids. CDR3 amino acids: CASHQGSTGNTIYF. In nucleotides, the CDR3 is TGTGCCAGCCACCAGGGTTCGACTGGAAACACCATATATTTT.

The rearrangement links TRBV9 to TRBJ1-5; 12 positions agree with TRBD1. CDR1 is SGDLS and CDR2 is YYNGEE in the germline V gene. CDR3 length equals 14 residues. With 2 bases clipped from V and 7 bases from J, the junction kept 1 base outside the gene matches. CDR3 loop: CASSVGTGGQPQHF. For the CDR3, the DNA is TGTGCCAGCAGCGTGGGGACAGGGGGCCAGCCCCAGCATTTT.

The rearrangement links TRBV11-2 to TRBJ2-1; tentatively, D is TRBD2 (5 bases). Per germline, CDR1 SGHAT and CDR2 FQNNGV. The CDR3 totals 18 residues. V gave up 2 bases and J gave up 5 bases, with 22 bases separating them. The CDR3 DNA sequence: TGTGCCAGCAGCTTAAGAAGGCGAGGGCAACGGATCGACAATGAGCAGTTCTTC. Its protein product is CASSLRRRGQRIDNEQFF.

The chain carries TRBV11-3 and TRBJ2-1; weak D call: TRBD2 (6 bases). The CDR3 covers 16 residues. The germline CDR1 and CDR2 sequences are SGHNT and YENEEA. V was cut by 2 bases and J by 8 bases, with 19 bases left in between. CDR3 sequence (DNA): TGTGCCAGCAGCTTAACCTGGGGGGTCCCTATCGATGAGCAGTTCTTC. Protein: CASSLTWGVPIDEQFF.

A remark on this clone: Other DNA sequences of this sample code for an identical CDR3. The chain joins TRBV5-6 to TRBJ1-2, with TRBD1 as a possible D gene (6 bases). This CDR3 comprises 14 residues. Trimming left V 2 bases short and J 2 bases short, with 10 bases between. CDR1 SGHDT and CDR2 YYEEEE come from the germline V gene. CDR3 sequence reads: CASSFGRGNYGYTF. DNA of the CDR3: TGTGCCAGCAGCTTTGGCAGGGGCAACTATGGCTACACCTTC.

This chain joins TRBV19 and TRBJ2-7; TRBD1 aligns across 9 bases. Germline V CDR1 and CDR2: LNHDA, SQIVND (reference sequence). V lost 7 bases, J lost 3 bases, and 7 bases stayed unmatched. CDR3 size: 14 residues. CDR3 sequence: CASTSTGGLYEQYF. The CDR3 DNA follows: TGTGCCAGTACTTCGACAGGGGGGCTCTACGAGCAGTACTTC.